This T cell receptor beta chain was sequenced in a study of T cell responses to AZD1222 COVID-19 vaccine. Turning to the study itself: Second doses were pooled across both intervals (about 4 or about 12 weeks). General study results and limits: Nearly half of unique spike-specific TCRs reportedly avoided B.1.351 and B.1.1.7 mutated regions. There were mostly white British donors and more females than males, and clonal diversity was possibly underestimated.

Per the germline V gene, CDR1 is MNHNS and CDR2 is SASEGT. This CDR3 spans 16 amino acids. V lost 4 bases to trimming and J lost 4 bases, with 17 bases between them. Data came from immunoSEQ multiplex PCR; TCRdb stores just in-frame clones and leaves some out. The sample lists roughly 140,000 clones; 90% were seen once. Details on this clone: Its antigen remains unknown.

This specimen consisted of peripheral blood, obtained on day 0 of AZD1222 vaccination. The receptor was derived from an adult in good health. The chain joins TRBV6-1 to TRBJ1-5, with no clear D. In DNA form, the CDR3 reads TGTGCCAGCAGTGCGAACCGGTCGGTGGGGAATCAGCCCCAGCATTTT. Amino acid sequence: CASSANRSVGNQPQHF.